This TCR beta chain was observed in a study of T cells after yellow fever vaccination. The authors made TCR cDNA by 5'RACE template switching, adding a universal primer site and UMIs. TCRdb reprocessed the 5' RACE reads via MiXCR and lists one record per CDR3 protein. This table holds about 130,000 distinct CDR3 sequences, around 7.4% found once. The sample holds many counts of this clonotype. What it binds is not known. Study results and caveats: The secondary response was weaker but peaked faster, day 5 versus 15. The study re-detected most primary-vaccination clones after the booster (approximately 97% CD4, roughly 85% CD8).

V lost 4 bases and J 3 bases, leaving 12 bases between the germline ends. Germline assignment: CDR1 LGHNA and CDR2 YNFKEQ. The CDR3 covers 14 residues. This receptor was taken from a man younger than 35 who received the YFV17D yellow fever vaccine. The rearrangement links TRBV4-2 to TRBJ2-5; D is tentatively TRBD1 or TRBD2 (5 bases each). This specimen consisted of CD4+ T cells sorted from PBMCs, obtained 10 days after the first yellow fever vaccination. The CDR3 DNA reads as TGTGCCAGCAGCCCGGGACGGACCAAAGAGACCCAGTACTTC. It translates to CASSPGRTKETQYF.